This T cell receptor (beta chain) was identified during a study of early T cells in non-severe SARS-CoV-2 infection. This CDR3 contains 17 residues. The germline gives CDR1 LGHDT, CDR2 YNNKEL (reference sequence). Trimming at V came to 3 bases and at J to 3 bases, leaving 10 bases not matched to a gene. Attached unique molecular identifiers marked individual cDNA molecules. MiXCR, applied by TCRdb to the 5' RACE reads, yields one record per CDR3 protein. Of about 58,000 distinct CDR3 sequences listed, around 12% were seen once; the top ten hold less than 4.5%. This clonotype was sampled from an adult who was a healthcare worker with PCR-confirmed SARS-CoV-2 infection or an uninfected control (not recorded which). Source material: whole blood. This rearrangement joins TRBV3-1 to TRBJ2-2; TRBD2 agrees at 7 bases. The CDR3 DNA reads as TGTGCCAGCAGCCATTCCACGCCGGGACTACACACCGGGGAGCTGTTTTTT. The encoded protein is CASSHSTPGLHTGELFF.